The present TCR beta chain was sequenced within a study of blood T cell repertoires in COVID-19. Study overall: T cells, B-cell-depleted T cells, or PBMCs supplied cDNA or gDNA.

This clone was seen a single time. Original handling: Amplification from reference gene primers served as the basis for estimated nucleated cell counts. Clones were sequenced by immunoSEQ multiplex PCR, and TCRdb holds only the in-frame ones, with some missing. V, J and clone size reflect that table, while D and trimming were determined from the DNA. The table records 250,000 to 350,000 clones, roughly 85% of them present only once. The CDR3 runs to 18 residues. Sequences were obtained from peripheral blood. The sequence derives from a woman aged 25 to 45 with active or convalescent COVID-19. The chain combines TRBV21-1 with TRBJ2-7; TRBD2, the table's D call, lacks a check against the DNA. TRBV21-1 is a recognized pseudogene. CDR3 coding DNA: TGTGCCAGCAGCAATTGGGATAATTGGGGCGGGGACTCCTACGAGCAGTACTTC. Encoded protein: CASSNWDNWGGDSYEQYF.